The 15 T cell receptor beta chains below come from one sample, sequenced in a study of T cells in localized non-small cell lung cancer. Repertoires were generated with immunoSEQ multiplex PCR, while TCRdb's copy carries only in-frame clones and drops some. The sample consists of about 72,000 clones, approximately 85% of them appearing once. The sample was peripheral blood, taken before any cancer treatment. The receptor set was obtained from a female donor older than 55 with stage I lung adenocarcinoma.

The chain employs TRBV6-1 and TRBJ2-5, with D unclear. Looked up from germline, CDR1 is MNHNS and CDR2 is SASEGT. V lost 4 bases, J lost 4 bases, and 13 bases lay in between. The CDR3 is 14 residues long. CDR3 nucleotide sequence: TGTGCCAGCAGTGTTAAGGTCAAACCAGAGACCCAGTACTTC. Translating gives CASSVKVKPETQYF.

The V call is TRBV6-1, the J call TRBJ1-1; D unresolved. Trimming took off 4 bases at V and 0 bases at J, with 9 bases between the two ends. The CDR3 loop spans 14 amino acids. CDR1 and CDR2 from the germline V gene are MNHNS and SASEGT. The CDR3 region has the DNA TGTGCCAGCAGTGCCATAACTATGAACACTGAAGCTTTCTTT. It translates to CASSAITMNTEAFF.

As regards this clone: A junction end diverges from the germline sequence, so it may reflect a read error. The rearrangement links TRBV7-7 to TRBJ2-5, with D tentatively TRBD2 (6 bases). The CDR3 loop spans 20 amino acids. Germline CDR1 is SSHAT and CDR2 is FNYEAQ (reference sequence). The CDR3: CASSLVGTGTEVMGQETQYF. In nucleotides, the CDR3 is TGTGCTAGCAGCTTAGTGGGTACCGGGACTGAGGTTATGGGCCAAGAGACCCAGTACTTC.

The genes are TRBV19 and TRBJ2-1; the D gene is possibly TRBD1 (6 bases). Trimming stripped 4 bases from V and 6 bases from J, with 16 bases between. The CDR3 is 15 amino acids. Germline assignment: CDR1 LNHDA and CDR2 SQIVND (reference sequence). This chain's CDR3 is CASSRDRSGGNEQFF. CDR3 sequence (DNA): TGTGCCAGTAGTAGAGACAGGTCGGGTGGCAATGAGCAGTTCTTC.

V usage is TRBV18 and J usage is TRBJ2-7, with TRBD2 as a possible D gene (6 bases). V dropped 4 bases and J dropped 2 bases, with 12 bases sitting between them. CDR1 is KGHSH and CDR2 is LQKENI in the germline V gene. This CDR3 is built from 14 residues. The CDR3 nucleotides are TGTGCCAGCTCACTAGCGGACGGTGCCTACGAGCAGTACTTC. It codes for CASSLADGAYEQYF.

The rearrangement links TRBV7-9 to TRBJ2-7, with 7 bases identical to TRBD2. There are 14 residues in the CDR3. Germline V gene data show CDR1 as SEHNR and CDR2 as FQNEAQ (reference sequence). J lost 6 bases, V lost 2 bases, and 7 bases had no gene match. The CDR3, as DNA: TGTGCCAGCAGCTTAATTCACGGGGGGAGCGAGCAGTACTTC. Translating gives CASSLIHGGSEQYF.

Details on this clone: This CDR3 is also generated by other DNA sequences in the sample. V and J are TRBV19 and TRBJ1-5, with TRBD1 matching over 8 bases. This CDR3 has 13 amino acids. V trimming: 6 bases; J trimming: 5 bases; junction bases outside the gene matches: 3. From germline, CDR1 is LNHDA and CDR2 SQIVND (reference sequence). The CDR3 region has the DNA TGTGCCAGTAGGCTGGACAGGGATCAGCCCCAGCATTTT. Translating gives CASRLDRDQPQHF.

The V and J genes are TRBV10-3 and TRBJ2-7, with 16 bases identical to TRBD2. The CDR3 has 15 residues. Germline lookup yields CDR1 ENHRY and CDR2 SYGVKD. After removal of 10 bases from V and 6 bases from J, the junction contained 9 bases not matched to a gene. This chain's CDR3 is CATGLAGGRVFEQYF. The CDR3 DNA reads as TGTGCCACGGGACTAGCGGGAGGGCGGGTTTTCGAGCAGTACTTC.

By share, this clone counts as medium-sized (0.01 to 0.1%). This chain uses TRBV10-1 with TRBJ2-1, with D perhaps TRBD2 (5 bases). CDR1 is WNHNN, CDR2 SYGVQD, per germline (reference sequence). The CDR3 length is 16 residues. V was clipped by 2 bases and J by 4 bases, with 15 bases between them. The CDR3 here is CASSEIEGEGYNEQFF. The CDR3 DNA is TGCGCCAGCAGTGAGATTGAGGGAGAGGGATACAATGAGCAGTTCTTC.

This clone turned up a few times. The chain is built from TRBV18 and TRBJ1-4; no definite D call. This CDR3 has 14 amino acids. Germline values: CDR1 KGHSH, CDR2 LQKENI. V lost 2 bases, J lost 0 bases, and 4 bases lay in between. CDR3 DNA sequence: TGTGCCAGCTCACCAGGGTCAACTAATGAAAAACTGTTTTTT. It is translated as CASSPGSTNEKLFF.

This chain joins TRBV9 and TRBJ2-7; the D gene is possibly TRBD2 (6 bases). Germline V gene data show CDR1 as SGDLS and CDR2 as YYNGEE. This CDR3 has 14 amino acids. Trimming removed 4 bases from V and 4 bases from J, with 15 bases in between. DNA for the CDR3: TGTGCCAGCAGCTCTGGTGGAGGGATGTACGAGCAGTACTTC. Its translation: CASSSGGGMYEQYF.

This clone has just one count. This CDR3 reads CASSVGPGGNSPLHF. The CDR3 bases are TGTGCCAGCAGCGTAGGCCCGGGGGGGAATTCACCCCTCCACTTT. V gene TRBV9 combines with J gene TRBJ1-6; maybe TRBD1 (5 bases). This CDR3 has 15 residues. V dropped 0 bases and J dropped 7 bases, with 11 bases sitting between them. Germline V gives CDR1 SGDLS, CDR2 YYNGEE.

The rearrangement links TRBV5-4 to TRBJ2-3; no definite D call. The CDR3 length is 15 residues. Trimming pared 4 bases from V and 2 bases from J, leaving 14 bases between. Germline V lookup: CDR1 SGHNT, CDR2 YYREEE (reference sequence). CDR3 sequence reads: CASSRDVAPTDTQYF. The DNA for the CDR3 is TGTGCCAGCAGCCGAGATGTAGCCCCCACAGATACGCAGTATTTT.

V and J are TRBV6-5 and TRBJ1-2, with a possible D match to TRBD1 (6 bases). Trimming took 4 bases from V and 3 from J, leaving 18 bases between them. The V gene's germline CDR1 is MNHEY and CDR2 SVGAGI. The CDR3 is 16 amino acids. The CDR3: CASSSEGDTRDYGYTF. The DNA for the CDR3 is TGTGCCAGCAGTTCAGAGGGGGACACAAGGGACTATGGCTACACCTTC.

The rearrangement links TRBV6-1 to TRBJ1-1; D unresolved. V lost 6 bases and J lost 5, with 13 bases in between. The germline V gene encodes CDR1 MNHNS and CDR2 SASEGT. The CDR3 length is 13 residues. CDR3 amino acids: CASSSGPRTEAFF. CDR3 DNA sequence: TGTGCCAGCAGCTCGGGCCCGCGGACTGAAGCTTTCTTT.